This entry concerns a single TCR beta chain. The clone's antigen remains unknown. No base-level quality is on record; no much larger clone is a single base apart. Each collaborating institution followed its own protocols to collect whole blood in K2EDTA tubes. For TCRbeta analysis, collaborators shipped samples as frozen whole blood, isolated PBMCs, or DNA extracted from either of those sample types. The data are from a study of blood T cell repertoires in COVID-19 (TCRdb year 2020). Context from the whole study: Collaborator samples came from the United States, Italy and Spain and covered acute and convalescent phases of COVID-19. The material from the prospective study consisted of cDNA or gDNA derived from T cells, B-cell-depleted T cells, or PBMCs. The dataset comprised deeply sampled blood TCRbeta repertoires from subjects exposed to, actively infected with, or recovered from COVID-19. The repertoires were released in a freely available public database meant as a resource for research on the immune response to SARS-CoV-2. Samples were obtained from the ongoing ImmuneRACE study (first 160 participants) and from about 1,300 subjects provided by 6 global collaborators. Nearly every sample came with metadata listing a de-identified subject ID, COVID-19 status, age in years and sex. Where available, HLA class I and class II types were obtained from metadata supplied by the sample provider rather than from assay-based typing. Findings and caveats that apply to the study as a whole: The amount of clinical and demographic metadata varied by source and participant and was provided uncurated.

From a lookup of the germline V gene, CDR1 and CDR2 are SNHLY and FYNNEI. V was cut back by 9 bases and J by 6 bases, leaving a gap of 11 bases between them. From the cysteine up to the phenylalanine, the CDR3 has a length of 11 residues. Only CDR3 DNA remains: 33 bases, in frame from the first base. TCRbeta CDR3 regions were amplified from genomic DNA by means of the immunoSEQ Assay, a bias-controlled multiplex PCR. The published analysis was carried out like this. The number of nucleated cells in each sample was estimated from the amplification of reference gene primers within the assay. Sequence reads were collapsed and filtered to measure the absolute abundance of every unique TCRbeta CDR3 rearrangement. Productive Simpson clonality was computed per sample as the square root of Simpson's diversity index over productive rearrangements. The table comes from immuneACCESS by way of TCRdb, which keeps in-frame sequences with V and J called. Part of the clones is missing from these tables; in studies checked, under half for an unresolved V gene and the rest for unknown reasons. Clone size and V and J calls were adopted from that table, with D and trimming inferred from the DNA. Recorded for this sample are 50,000 to 55,000 clones; around 86% of them occurred a single time. Jointly, the top ten make up around 2.7% of the sample.

Recombination linked TRBV2 to TRBJ1-2; TRBD1 is perhaps the D gene, given 5 matching bases. The clonotype was recovered from a man older than 75 with acute or convalescent COVID-19. Sequencing was carried out using peripheral blood. The DNA sequence is TGTGCCAGTGGGCAGGGAAATGGCTACACCTTC. Translated, this is CASGQGNGYTF.